This T cell receptor (beta chain) was documented in a study of cytomegalovirus exposure and HLA in healthy donors. The study, taken as a whole, reports: The investigators catalogued 150 or so TCR beta chains as cytomegalovirus-associated. It was confirmed in vitro that a few of the CMV-associated chains were specific for CMV antigens. About 87% or about 30% of the time was how often most TCR beta V segments were productive, according to an earlier analysis.

Notes on this clone: The antigen remains unidentified. Relative to the germline gene, one junction end is altered; a read error may explain this.

The CDR3 has 16 residues. In germline, CDR1 is SGHNT, CDR2 YYREEE (reference sequence). Amplification used 60 Vbeta primers and 13 Jbeta primers. Here immunoSEQ multiplex PCR was the method, and the copy in TCRdb shows in-frame clones only, minus some. The sample consists of about 170,000 clones, nearly 80% of them appearing once. This TCR was recovered from a man in his forties in good health and CMV-seropositive. Sequences were obtained from PBMCs. The chain employs TRBV5-4 and TRBJ2-5; 13 bases are a match to TRBD2. CDR3 loop: CASSLGGTSGKETQYF. As DNA, the CDR3 is TGTGCCAGCAGTTTGGGGGGGACTAGCGGGAAGGAGACCCAGTACTTC.